The following is a T cell receptor (beta chain) sequence with its context. This entry belongs to a study of cytomegalovirus exposure and HLA in healthy donors. Primers included in the PCR were 60 Vbeta and 13 Jbeta primers. The data were produced by immunoSEQ multiplex PCR, yet TCRdb's version contains in-frame clones alone and is incomplete. Of 200,000 to 250,000 clones in the sample, roughly 80% were seen once. The CDR3 contains 15 residues. Trimming took 1 base from V and 5 from J; bases not matched to a gene: 6. The germline V gene encodes CDR1 LNHNV and CDR2 YYDKDF (reference sequence). J is TRBJ2-5 and V is TRBV15; 8 positions agree with TRBD2. This TCR was recovered from a man aged 30-40 years in good health and CMV-seronegative. The sample consisted of PBMCs. CDR3 coding DNA: TGTGCCACCAGCAGAGGGACTAGCTCTGGGGAGACCCAGTACTTC. The encoded protein is CATSRGTSSGETQYF.